This TCR beta chain is from a study of blood T cells in healthy people across ages. This clonotype was detected ten times or more. Sample-barcoded 5' priming and a J-beta primer mix drove a second PCR of about 7 to 12 cycles. From the 5' RACE reads, TCRdb called clonotypes with MiXCR, one entry per CDR3 protein. The data contain around 400,000 distinct CDR3 sequences, approximately 51% of them singletons. Trimming cost V 5 bases and J 14 bases; bases outside gene matches: 9. Per germline, CDR1 MGHDK and CDR2 SYGVNS. The length of the CDR3 is 13 residues. The chain is built from TRBV25-1 and TRBJ1-6; 7 bases are a match to TRBD1. The sample comprised blood. This TCR was recovered from a man in his fifties or sixties in good health. CDR3 sequence: CASSWTGQRTLHF. DNA for the CDR3: TGTGCCAGCAGTTGGACAGGCCAACGGACCCTCCACTTT.